The 10 T cell receptor beta chains below come from one sample, sequenced in a study of yellow fever vaccine responses in identical twins. TCRdb re-derived calls from the RT-PCR reads in MiXCR, one entry per CDR3 protein. The sample consists of a few thousand distinct CDR3 sequences, 65% to 85% of them appearing once. The source was T cells from blood (PBMCs), unsorted or a sorted subset (not recorded which), collected before or after yellow fever vaccination (not recorded which). The receptor source for this set is a young woman who received the yellow fever vaccine.

This chain joins TRBV15 and TRBJ1-5; 9 bases align to TRBD1. CDR1 and CDR2 (germline): LNHNV, YYDKDF (reference sequence). The CDR3 sequence is 12 residues long. V lost 0 bases and J lost 13; bases outside the gene matches: 1. CDR3 sequence (DNA): TGTGCCACCAGCAGAGATGGGACAGGGCAGCATTTT. Translating it yields CATSRDGTGQHF.

This clonotype was detected only once. The gene calls are TRBV7-9 and TRBJ2-7; no definite D call. The germline V gene has CDR1 SEHNR and CDR2 FQNEAQ (reference sequence). The ends were cut back, 1 base at V and 4 bases at J, with 8 bases in the middle. CDR3 size: 13 residues. The CDR3 nucleotides are TGTGCCAGCAGCTTAGACCTACTTTACGAGCAGTACGTC. Encoded protein: CASSLDLLYEQYV.

The V gene is TRBV18, the J gene TRBJ2-7; D is unclear. The CDR3 is 18 residues long. Trimming shortened V by 6 bases and J by 3 bases, and 27 bases separated the two germline ends. Germline CDR1 reads KGHSH; CDR2 reads LQKENI. Here the CDR3 DNA reads TGTGCCAGCTCCCGAGGTTCGAATCCAGGAACCAACCGCTACGAGCAGTACGTC. Its translation is CASSRGSNPGTNRYEQYV.

V is TRBV7-2 and J is TRBJ1-5; D is unresolved. The CDR3 consists of 14 residues. The V gene's germline CDR1 is SGHTA and CDR2 FQGNSA. Trimming pared 1 base from V and 7 bases from J, leaving 11 bases between. CDR3 region: CASSLDRGQQPQHF. The DNA for the CDR3 is TGTGCCAGCAGCTTAGACAGAGGTCAGCAGCCCCAGCATTTT.

The chain uses TRBV29-1 and TRBJ2-1; 11 bases line up with TRBD2. This CDR3 spans 14 amino acids. Per the germline V gene, CDR1 is SQVTM and CDR2 is ANQGSEA. After removal of 7 bases from V and 4 bases from J, the junction contained 6 bases not matched to a gene. The DNA of the CDR3 is TGCAGCGCCGGGACTAGCGGACCATACAATGAGCAGTTCTTC. Protein product: CSAGTSGPYNEQFF.

The chain links TRBV4-1 to TRBJ2-3, with D possibly TRBD1 on 7 matching bases. Germline V CDR1 and CDR2: MGHRA, YSYEKL. The V end was cut by 0 bases, the J end by 4 bases, with 11 bases between. The CDR3 has 15 amino acids. In nucleotides, the CDR3 is TGCGCCAGCAGCCAAGAAGACAGGGAGGCAGATACGCAGTATTTT. This translates into CASSQEDREADTQYF.

V and J are TRBV29-1 and TRBJ1-2, with TRBD1 as a possible D gene (5 bases). CDR1 and CDR2 from the germline V gene are SQVTM and ANQGSEA. The CDR3 spans 12 residues. Trimming took 4 bases from V and 4 from J, leaving 10 bases between them. The CDR3, as DNA: TGCAGCGTTGTGGCCGGGACCTATGGCTACACCTTC. Translated: CSVVAGTYGYTF.

The chain has TRBV5-1 and TRBJ1-5; TRBD1 aligns across 9 bases. Looked up from germline, CDR1 is SGHRS and CDR2 is YFSETQ. The CDR3 runs 14 residues. Losses at the gene ends were 3 bases for V and 4 bases for J; bases not matched to a gene: 2. In nucleotides, the CDR3 is TGCGCCAGCAGCTCGGGACAGGGAAATCAGCCCCAGCATTTT. It encodes CASSSGQGNQPQHF.

The rearrangement joins TRBV11-3 to TRBJ1-1, with D uncertain. Germline V gives CDR1 SGHNT, CDR2 YENEEA. Deletions cut 7 bases from V and 1 base from J, with 13 bases between. The CDR3 consists of 14 residues. This CDR3 is CASTPDGKNTEAFF. As DNA, the CDR3 is TGTGCCAGCACCCCAGACGGAAAGAACACTGAAGCTTTCTTT. Complete variable domain (other parts from reference TRBV11-3 and TRBJ1-1): EAGVVQSPRYKIIEKKQPVAFWCNPISGHNTLYWYLQNLGQGPELLIRYENEEAVDDSQLPKDRFSAERLKGVDSTLKIQPAELGDSAVYLCASTPDGKNTEAFFGQGTRLTVV.

This clonotype was observed a handful of times. The V call is TRBV10-3, the J call TRBJ1-1; 8 positions agree with TRBD1. The CDR3 consists of 16 residues. Germline lookup yields CDR1 ENHRY and CDR2 SYGVKD. V lost 10 bases, J lost 3 bases, and 16 bases stayed unmatched. This CDR3 is CATQAKDRVVHTEAFF. The CDR3 coding sequence is TGTGCCACCCAAGCAAAGGACAGGGTGGTTCACACTGAAGCTTTCTTT.